This T cell receptor beta chain emerged from a study of T cells after yellow fever vaccination. Findings and caveats of the study: Primary-vaccination clones mostly resurfaced post-booster (around 95% CD4, around 88% CD8). Weaker overall was a secondary response that nonetheless peaked faster, on day 5 versus 15.

Trimming stripped 2 bases from V and 9 bases from J, with 11 bases between. The CDR3 runs to 12 residues. The V gene's germline CDR1 is SEHNR and CDR2 FQNEAQ (reference sequence). This clonotype has a count of ten or more. The antigen is unknown. The study made its TCR cDNA through 5'RACE template switching. That step introduced a universal primer site along with UMIs. MiXCR, run by TCRdb on the 5' RACE reads, gives a single entry per CDR3 protein. This sample carries 510,000 or so distinct CDR3 sequences, roughly a fifth of them seen once, and the ten largest clones take 14%. The J gene is TRBJ2-7, the V gene TRBV7-9; possible D gene TRBD2, 6 bases. Source: PBMCs, taken 15 days after the yellow fever booster vaccination. The receptor was derived from a man aged 30 to 39 who received the YFV17D yellow fever vaccine. The CDR3 DNA reads as TGTGCCAGCAGCTTATCCTTGGGAGGGCAGTACTTC. It specifies CASSLSLGGQYF. The entire variable domain, with the rest obtained from reference TRBV7-9 and TRBJ2-7, is as follows: DTGVSQNPRHKITKRGQNVTFRCDPISEHNRLYWYRQTLGQGPEFLTYFQNEAQLEKSRLLSDRFSAERPKGSFSTLEIQRTEQGDSAMYLCASSLSLGGQYFGPGTRLTVT.